Listed here are 17 T cell receptor beta chains from one sample, sequenced in a study of CD8+CD57+ T cells in acquired aplastic anemia (dated by TCRdb to the late 2010s). Sequencing used an Illumina HiSeq 2000. Profiling of TCR beta VDJ combinations and CDR3 sequences used genomic DNA as the template. TCRdb cleaned the public reads at Q25 with fastp, built clones with MiXCR and kept in-frame beta chains. Here each entry gathers all rows of one CDR3 protein and keeps the most common genes and DNA. The sample records about 270,000 distinct CDR3 sequences, roughly 50% of which are singletons. The ten top clones hold roughly 8% of the sample. The sample was sorted CD4+, CD8+, or CD8+CD57+ T cells (not recorded which) from PBMCs. The receptors come from a human donor with severe aplastic anemia or a healthy control (not recorded which).

The J gene is TRBJ2-1, the V gene TRBV7-3; 7 bases align to TRBD1. The germline CDR1 and CDR2 sequences are SGHTA and FQGTGA. After removal of 5 bases from V and 8 bases from J, the junction contained 9 bases not matched to a gene. There are 14 residues in the CDR3. The chain's CDR3 is CASSRGQDGDEQFF. In nucleotides, the CDR3 is TGTGCCAGCAGCCGTGGACAGGACGGCGATGAGCAGTTCTTC.

With respect to this clonotype: In this CDR3 the conserved last residue, phenylalanine or tryptophan, is missing, so a read error is likely. No DNA is shown, since the ends of the CDR3 on it are uncertain; the CDR3 is the one TCRdb lists. This chain connects TRBV5-6 to TRBJ2-6. Per germline, CDR1 SGHDT and CDR2 YYEEEE. The CDR3 adds up to 15 amino acids, both ends counted. This chain's CDR3 is CASSLGRSGANVLVL.

This clonotype has more than one count but fewer than ten. The J gene is TRBJ2-7, the V gene TRBV7-3, with 12 nucleotides matching TRBD1. V trimming: 5 bases; J trimming: 7 bases; junction bases outside the gene matches: 9. The CDR3 is made up of 15 amino acids. The V gene's germline CDR1 is SGHTA and CDR2 FQGTGA. CDR3 coding DNA: TGTGCCAGCAGCGCACCCGGGACAGGGGGCGAAGAGCAGTACTTC. Translation gives CASSAPGTGGEEQYF.

For the CDR3, the DNA is TGTGCCAGCAGTTCTCGGGGGGCGGGGGTCCGCGAGCAGTACTTC. Translating it yields CASSSRGAGVREQYF. The rearrangement links TRBV5-6 to TRBJ2-7; TRBD2 is a possible D gene (7 bases). The CDR3 is made up of 15 amino acids. V shed 5 bases and J shed 6 bases, with 21 bases lying between them. Germline CDR1 and CDR2: SGHDT and YYEEEE.

This clonotype was picked up many times. V is TRBV5-1 and J is TRBJ1-2; tentative D call: TRBD1 (6 bases). V lost 0 bases and J lost 8, with 11 bases in between. This CDR3 is built from 13 residues. CDR1 SGHRS and CDR2 YFSETQ come from the germline V gene. This chain's CDR3 is CASSLGQAEGYTF. CDR3 DNA: TGCGCCAGCAGCTTGGGACAGGCGGAAGGCTACACCTTC.

CDR3 amino acids: CSAPARGEETQYF. DNA for the CDR3: TGCAGTGCTCCCGCCAGGGGGGAAGAGACCCAGTACTTC. The rearrangement joins TRBV20-1 to TRBJ2-5; D perhaps matches TRBD1 (7 bases). The CDR3 consists of 13 residues. Germline V gene data show CDR1 as DFQATT and CDR2 as SNEGSKA (reference sequence). Trimming removed 5 bases from V and 3 bases from J, with 13 bases in between.

V is TRBV29-1 and J is TRBJ2-7, with 12 bases that match TRBD2. There are 16 residues in the CDR3. Germline loops: CDR1 SQVTM, CDR2 ANQGSEA. Trimming removed 2 bases from V and 5 bases from J; junction bases left unmatched: 10. The CDR3: CSVEKRLAGAVDEQYF. The CDR3 DNA sequence: TGCAGCGTTGAAAAGCGACTAGCGGGAGCAGTAGACGAGCAGTACTTC.

The J gene is TRBJ2-7, the V gene TRBV20-1; 10 positions match TRBD2. Looked up from germline, CDR1 is DFQATT and CDR2 is SNEGSKA (reference sequence). The junction had 3 bases not matched to a gene; V was cut back by 0 bases and J by 1 base. This CDR3 spans 15 amino acids. The CDR3 here is CSARDGTSASYEQYF. The CDR3 bases are TGCAGTGCTAGAGATGGGACTAGCGCTTCCTACGAGCAGTACTTC.

Written as DNA, the CDR3 is TGTGCCAGCAGCTTTGGGCGGACGAACACTGAAGCTTTCTTT. Translation: CASSFGRTNTEAFF. The chain recombines TRBV7-2 with TRBJ1-1; D unclear. The germline V and J ends were trimmed by 3 bases and 1 base, with 9 bases remaining between them. This CDR3 has 14 amino acids. Germline V CDR1 and CDR2: SGHTA, FQGNSA.

This clonotype was detected many times. This sequence joins TRBV29-1 and TRBJ2-1, with 10 bases lining up with TRBD1. Trimming removed 5 bases from V and 5 bases from J; junction bases left unmatched: 6. This CDR3 comprises 14 residues. Germline CDR1 SQVTM, CDR2 ANQGSEA. CDR3 region: CSVRDRGWDNEQFF. DNA of the CDR3: TGCAGCGTTCGGGACAGGGGTTGGGACAATGAGCAGTTCTTC.

The CDR3 here is CSARYGKGIQETQYF. The DNA for the CDR3 is TGCAGTGCTAGGTACGGAAAGGGCATCCAAGAGACCCAGTACTTC. V usage is TRBV20-1 and J usage is TRBJ2-5, with no clear D. The CDR3 spans 15 residues. The V gene's germline CDR1 is DFQATT and CDR2 SNEGSKA (reference sequence). V was trimmed by 3 bases and J by 1 base, leaving 15 bases between them.

As concerns this clonotype: A read error is possible here, since a much larger clone lies one base away. The chain uses TRBV10-3 and TRBJ2-2; 8 nucleotides line up with TRBD2. This CDR3 spans 17 amino acids. Per the germline V gene, CDR1 is ENHRY and CDR2 is SYGVKD. V was clipped by 5 bases and J by 0 bases; unmatched bases: 8. The CDR3 loop is CAISYPTSGANTGELFF. DNA of the CDR3: TGTGCCATCAGTTACCCCACTAGCGGAGCGAACACCGGGGAGCTGTTTTTT.

Note on this clonotype: Given a much more abundant clone one base away, this may be a read error. This chain uses TRBV6-1 with TRBJ1-5; D is perhaps TRBD1 (5 bases). Trimming stripped 6 bases from V and 1 base from J, with 16 bases between. The CDR3 sequence is 16 residues long. From germline, CDR1 is MNHNS and CDR2 SASEGT. The CDR3 loop is CASRGPWARSNQPQHF. CDR3 DNA sequence: TGTGCCAGCAGGGGACCGTGGGCCAGGAGCAATCAGCCCCAGCATTTT.

This sequence joins TRBV20-1 and TRBJ1-1; tentatively, D is TRBD1 (6 bases). Trimming took 0 bases from V and 6 from J, leaving 17 bases between them. Germline V lookup: CDR1 DFQATT, CDR2 SNEGSKA (reference sequence). The CDR3 totals 15 residues. The DNA of the CDR3 is TGCAGTGCTAGAGATCCCCGCGGGGGCGCGGCTGAAGCTTTCTTT. Protein product: CSARDPRGGAAEAFF.

In this sample, this clonotype turned up a few times. The chain employs TRBV7-2 and TRBJ2-7, with D hard to call. Germline-derived CDR1 and CDR2 are SGHTA and FQGNSA. Trimming removed 1 base at V and 6 bases at J, with 7 bases between. CDR3 length equals 12 residues. The CDR3 reads CASSLDGFEQYF. The DNA for the CDR3 is TGTGCCAGCAGCTTAGATGGGTTCGAGCAGTACTTC.

This clonotype was seen at least ten times. The V call is TRBV2, the J call TRBJ1-5; D is uncertain. The CDR3 is made up of 16 amino acids. Germline V gives CDR1 SNHLY, CDR2 FYNNEI. Trimming left V 4 bases short and J 0 bases short, with 13 bases between. CDR3: CASSARTPTSNQPQHF. CDR3 coding DNA: TGTGCCAGCAGTGCTAGGACTCCCACTAGCAATCAGCCCCAGCATTTT.

The rearrangement joins TRBV20-1 to TRBJ1-5, with 10 bases identical to TRBD1. V was clipped by 6 bases and J by 6 bases; unmatched bases: 2. CDR1 DFQATT and CDR2 SNEGSKA come from the germline V gene (reference sequence). CDR3 length equals 12 residues. The CDR3 nucleotides are TGCAGTGCCAGGACAGGGGGTCAGCCCCAGCATTTT. Its translation: CSARTGGQPQHF.